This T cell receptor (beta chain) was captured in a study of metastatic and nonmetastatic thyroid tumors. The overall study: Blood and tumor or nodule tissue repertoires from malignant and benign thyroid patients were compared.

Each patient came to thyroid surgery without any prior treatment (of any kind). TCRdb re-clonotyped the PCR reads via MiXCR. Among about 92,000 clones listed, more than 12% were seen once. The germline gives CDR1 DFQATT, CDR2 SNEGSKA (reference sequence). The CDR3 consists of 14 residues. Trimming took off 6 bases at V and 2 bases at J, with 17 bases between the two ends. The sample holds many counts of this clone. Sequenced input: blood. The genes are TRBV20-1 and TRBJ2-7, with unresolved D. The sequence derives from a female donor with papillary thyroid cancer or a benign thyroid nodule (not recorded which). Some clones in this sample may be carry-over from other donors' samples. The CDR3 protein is CSALTPGSAYEQYF. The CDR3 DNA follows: TGCAGTGCCCTCACCCCGGGCTCGGCCTACGAGCAGTACTTC.